What follows are 27 T cell receptor beta chains derived from one specimen sequenced in a study of Ad26.COV2.S vaccination and SARS-CoV-2 variants. Data came from immunoSEQ multiplex PCR; TCRdb stores just in-frame clones and leaves some out. Here the sample spans about 180,000 clones, around 88% being singletons. Sample: peripheral blood, taken after recovery from COVID-19. The receptors were gathered from a human donor who had recovered from COVID-19.

In this sample, this clone turned up once. The chain carries TRBV18 and TRBJ2-6, with D possibly TRBD1 on 6 matching bases. This CDR3 contains 15 residues. V dropped 6 bases and J dropped 0 bases, with 9 bases sitting between them. Germline V gene lookup returns CDR1 KGHSH and CDR2 LQKENI. CDR3 region: CASSQGFSGANVLTF. CDR3 sequence (DNA): TGTGCCAGCTCTCAGGGGTTCTCTGGGGCCAACGTCCTGACTTTC.

J is TRBJ2-3 and V is TRBV6-6; 10 bases line up with TRBD2. This CDR3 region has 15 residues. The V gene end was trimmed by 0 bases and the J gene end by 5 bases; junction bases not matched to a gene: 2. Germline V lookup: CDR1 MNHNY, CDR2 SVGAGI (reference sequence). The CDR3 sequence: CASSYSQRGGDTQYF. The CDR3 coding sequence is TGTGCCAGCAGTTACTCTCAGCGGGGGGGAGATACGCAGTATTTT.

The chain employs TRBV5-8 and TRBJ2-4, with a possible D match to TRBD1 (5 bases). This CDR3 is built from 15 residues. The germline V gene encodes CDR1 SGHTS and CDR2 YDEGEE. The V end was cut by 3 bases, the J end by 0 bases, with 10 bases between. The CDR3 region has the DNA TGTGCCAGCAGCTGGGGCAGATTAGCCAAAAACATTCAGTACTTC. Protein: CASSWGRLAKNIQYF.

The chain has TRBV19 and TRBJ1-2; D is uncertain. V lost 3 bases and J 6 bases, leaving 11 bases between the germline ends. The CDR3 is 13 residues long. Per germline, CDR1 LNHDA and CDR2 SQIVND (reference sequence). CDR3 protein: CASSIGREDGYTF. The CDR3, as DNA: TGTGCCAGTAGTATTGGACGGGAGGATGGCTACACCTTC.

The V and J genes are TRBV20-1 and TRBJ1-1; D remains unclear. This CDR3 region has 11 residues. Looked up from germline, CDR1 is DFQATT and CDR2 is SNEGSKA (reference sequence). With 5 bases removed from V and 2 bases from J, the gap between germline ends came to 6 bases. Written as DNA, the CDR3 is TGCAGTGCTTGGAAAAACACTGAAGCTTTCTTT. Translation: CSAWKNTEAFF.

V gene TRBV3-1 (or the pseudogene TRBV3-2) combines with J gene TRBJ2-7; D unclear. Germline-derived CDR1 and CDR2 are LGHDT and YNNKEL (reference sequence). Trimming removed 2 bases from V and 1 base from J, with 3 bases in between. The CDR3 extends over 12 amino acids. CDR3: CASSQFSYEQYF. As DNA, the CDR3 is TGTGCCAGCAGCCAATTTTCCTACGAGCAGTACTTC.

This chain links TRBV6-5 with TRBJ1-2; 7 positions agree with TRBD1. The trim removed 8 bases at V and 2 bases at J, leaving 5 bases unmatched. The CDR3 extends over 13 amino acids. Germline V gene lookup returns CDR1 MNHEY and CDR2 SVGAGI. The chain's CDR3 is CASRGQSNYGYTF. DNA for the CDR3: TGTGCCAGCCGGGGACAGTCGAACTATGGCTACACCTTC.

The chain carries TRBV12-3 or TRBV12-4 and TRBJ2-7; possibly TRBD2 for D (5 bases). The CDR3 covers 12 residues. V lost 4 bases, J lost 2 bases, and 6 bases lay in between. CDR3 sequence: CASSYGTYEQYF. In DNA form, the CDR3 reads TGTGCCAGCAGTTACGGGACCTACGAGCAGTACTTC.

The rearrangement links TRBV29-1 to TRBJ2-1, with 9 bases fitting TRBD2. Per the germline V gene, CDR1 is SQVTM and CDR2 is ANQGSEA. The CDR3 runs to 16 residues. Losses at the gene ends were 3 bases for V and 6 bases for J; bases not matched to a gene: 12. CDR3 in amino acids: CSVDRLAGVLGNEQFF. As DNA, the CDR3 is TGCAGCGTTGATCGTTTAGCGGGGGTCCTAGGCAATGAGCAGTTCTTC.

This chain connects TRBV27 to TRBJ2-1; D gene ambiguous. The germline V gene encodes CDR1 MNHEY and CDR2 SMNVEV (reference sequence). V lost 9 bases, J lost 4 bases, and 16 bases lay in between. CDR3 length: 14 amino acids. The CDR3 DNA sequence: TGTGCCAGTACACGGTCGGACGGGTACAATGAGCAGTTCTTC. This gives the protein CASTRSDGYNEQFF.

The V and J genes are TRBV28 and TRBJ2-1; D is possibly TRBD2 (6 bases). Germline CDR1 reads MDHEN; CDR2 reads SYDVKM. The CDR3 contains 14 residues. Trimming left V 3 bases short and J 0 bases short, with 6 bases between. Here the CDR3 reads CASSFGSSYNEQFF. The CDR3 DNA reads TGTGCCAGCAGTTTCGGGAGCTCCTACAATGAGCAGTTCTTC. The whole variable domain, filled in from reference TRBV28 and TRBJ2-1, reads DVKVTQSSRYLVKRTGEKVFLECVQDMDHENMFWYRQDPGLGLRLIYFSYDVKMKEKGDIPEGYSVSREKKERFSLILESASTNQTSMYLCASSFGSSYNEQFFGPGTRLTVL.

The gene calls are TRBV23-1 and TRBJ2-5, with D perhaps matching TRBD1 (5 bases). TRBV23-1 counts as an open reading frame of uncertain function. This CDR3 contains 13 residues. V was shortened by 7 bases and J by 1 base, with 10 bases between the two germline ends. The CDR3: CASTRQLQETQYF. For the CDR3, the DNA is TGCGCCAGCACCAGACAGCTCCAAGAGACCCAGTACTTC.

The chain links TRBV7-9 to TRBJ1-1; TRBD1 is a possible D gene (6 bases). This CDR3 is built from 14 residues. Germline V gives CDR1 SEHNR, CDR2 FQNEAQ (reference sequence). Deletions cut 4 bases from V and 3 bases from J, with 12 bases between. CDR3 DNA: TGTGCCAGCAGCTCAACAGGGACGCACACTGAAGCTTTCTTT. It encodes CASSSTGTHTEAFF.

The sample holds one count of this clone. V is TRBV20-1 and J is TRBJ1-6; no reliable D call. V was shortened by 3 bases and J by 0 bases, with 18 bases between the two germline ends. The CDR3 is made up of 18 amino acids. Germline-derived CDR1 and CDR2 are DFQATT and SNEGSKA (reference sequence). The CDR3 region has the DNA TGCAGTGCTAGTAAACTCGCGTACCTAAGCTCCTATAATTCACCCCTCCACTTT. It is translated as CSASKLAYLSSYNSPLHF.

This clone was counted a few times. V usage is TRBV27 and J usage is TRBJ1-5, with TRBD1 identical over 9 bases. CDR3 length: 14 amino acids. V shed 5 bases, J shed 7 bases, and the junction held 6 bases outside the gene matches. Per germline, CDR1 MNHEY and CDR2 SMNVEV (reference sequence). The CDR3 loop reads CASSLQGAGQPQHF. The CDR3 nucleotides are TGTGCCAGCAGTCTACAGGGGGCAGGGCAGCCCCAGCATTTT.

This chain joins TRBV5-5 and TRBJ1-1; no reliable D call. Deletions cut 2 bases from V and 4 bases from J, with 3 bases between. The CDR3 is 11 amino acids. CDR1 is SGHKS and CDR2 is YYEKEE in the germline V gene (reference sequence). The CDR3 region is CASSFGTEAFF. The CDR3 DNA reads TGTGCCAGCAGCTTTGGCACTGAAGCTTTCTTT.

The rearrangement joins TRBV2 to TRBJ2-4; TRBD1 matches at 8 bases. The CDR3 is 14 amino acids. CDR1 is SNHLY, CDR2 FYNNEI, per germline. The V and J ends lost 8 bases and 8 bases, in that order; junction bases with no gene match: 11. The CDR3 reads CASGMDREQYIQYF. In nucleotides, the CDR3 is TGTGCCAGCGGGATGGACAGGGAACAATACATTCAGTACTTC.

In its sample, this clone was seen once. This sequence joins TRBV5-4 and TRBJ1-6, with no clear D. The CDR3 has 16 residues. Trimming cost V 0 bases and J 2 bases, with 9 bases left between them. Per germline, CDR1 SGHNT and CDR2 YYREEE (reference sequence). The CDR3 region has the DNA TGTGCCAGCAGCTTGGGGAAGGGAACCTATAATTCACCCCTCCACTTT. Its protein is CASSLGKGTYNSPLHF.

This clone was recorded only once. This rearrangement joins TRBV4-1 to TRBJ2-1, with TRBD2 identical over 11 bases. J gave up 6 bases and V 0 bases, and 1 base lay outside the gene matches. This CDR3 has 15 residues. Germline assignment: CDR1 MGHRA and CDR2 YSYEKL. For the CDR3, the DNA is TGCGCCAGCAGCCAAGATCTAGCGGGAGGCAATGAGCAGTTCTTC. Amino acids: CASSQDLAGGNEQFF.

The genes are TRBV27 and TRBJ2-3; D possibly matches TRBD1 or TRBD2 (5 bases each). This CDR3 contains 15 residues. Germline V gene sequence: CDR1 MNHEY, CDR2 SMNVEV (reference sequence). V was clipped by 3 bases and J by 3 bases, with 13 bases between them. This CDR3 is CASSFGASTTDTQYF. The CDR3 DNA is TGTGCCAGCAGTTTCGGGGCTAGTACTACAGATACGCAGTATTTT.

V and J are TRBV19 and TRBJ2-3; D is uncertain. The length of the CDR3 is 13 residues. Trimming pared 8 bases from V and 3 bases from J, leaving 12 bases between. Germline loops: CDR1 LNHDA, CDR2 SQIVND (reference sequence). The CDR3 coding sequence is TGTGCCAGTGCATGCTTTCCGACAGATACGCAGTATTTT. Its protein product is CASACFPTDTQYF.

This clone was seen once. The genes are TRBV6-5 and TRBJ1-1, with 11 bases aligning to TRBD1. Unmatched junction bases numbered 0, after V lost 2 bases and J lost 1 base. The CDR3 is 15 residues long. CDR1 and CDR2 from the germline V gene are MNHEY and SVGAGI. Written as DNA, the CDR3 is TGTGCCAGCAGTTACGGGACAGGGGGGAACACTGAAGCTTTCTTT. This translates into CASSYGTGGNTEAFF.

The rearrangement uses TRBV19 and TRBJ1-2, with D possibly being TRBD1 (5 bases). V was clipped by 0 bases and J by 4 bases, with 9 bases between them. The CDR3 length is 14 residues. Germline values: CDR1 LNHDA, CDR2 SQIVND (reference sequence). In nucleotides, the CDR3 is TGTGCCAGTAGTATAGATCGGGGGATCTATGGCTACACCTTC. Its protein is CASSIDRGIYGYTF.

The chain uses TRBV19 and TRBJ1-1; D unresolved. CDR1 is LNHDA and CDR2 is SQIVND in the germline V gene (reference sequence). Trimming left V 7 bases short and J 9 bases short, with 15 bases between. This CDR3 region has 12 residues. The CDR3 loop reads CASINTRAQAFF. The CDR3 coding sequence is TGTGCCAGTATCAACACCAGAGCCCAAGCTTTCTTT.

V is TRBV9 and J is TRBJ2-7; TRBD2 matches 7 bases. This CDR3 has 14 amino acids. Unmatched junction bases numbered 4, after V lost 2 bases and J lost 2 bases. The germline CDR1 and CDR2 sequences are SGDLS and YYNGEE. The CDR3 sequence is CASSVEAGTYEQYF. DNA for the CDR3: TGTGCCAGCAGCGTGGAAGCGGGGACCTACGAGCAGTACTTC.

J is TRBJ2-5 and V is TRBV24-1; a possible D gene is TRBD1 (5 bases). This CDR3 region has 12 residues. Germline loops: CDR1 KGHDR, CDR2 SFDVKD. V was shortened by 9 bases and J by 6 bases, with 13 bases between the two germline ends. CDR3 nucleotide sequence: TGTGCCACCGGAAAGGGGAACCAGACCCAGTACTTC. Translating gives CATGKGNQTQYF.

The rearrangement joins TRBV19 to TRBJ1-2; a weak D match, TRBD1 (6 bases). This CDR3 region has 12 residues. The ends were cut back, 8 bases at V and 5 bases at J, with 12 bases in the middle. CDR1 LNHDA and CDR2 SQIVND come from the germline V gene (reference sequence). The CDR3 loop reads CASPTGQYGYTF. The CDR3 region has the DNA TGTGCCAGTCCCACAGGGCAATATGGCTACACCTTC.